This T cell receptor beta chain appears in the sequencing data of a study of cytomegalovirus exposure and HLA in healthy donors. The wider study: Samples from HLA-typed donors yielded approximately 80 million unique TCRs in an early data release. Study outcomes and limitations: TCR beta sequences reportedly predicted the HLA-A and HLA-B alleles of most subjects accurately. Earlier results showed most TCR beta V segments being productive about 87% or about 30% of the time.

The CDR3 sequence is 15 residues long. CDR1 LNHNV and CDR2 YYDKDF come from the germline V gene (reference sequence). V shed 1 base and J 4 bases; nucleotides not matched to a gene: 4. PCR used 60 Vbeta primers and 13 Jbeta primers. The protocol was immunoSEQ multiplex PCR, while the TCRdb copy is restricted to in-frame clones and leaves out a portion. Of roughly 87,000 clones listed, roughly 77% are singletons. Comments on this clone: Its specificity is unknown.

The sequence was collected from a middle-aged woman in good health and CMV-seropositive. Source material: PBMCs. V is TRBV15 and J is TRBJ1-2; 9 positions match TRBD1. DNA for the CDR3: TGTGCCACCAGCAGAGCGCCGGGACAGGGCTATGGCTACACCTTC. Its translation is CATSRAPGQGYGYTF.